This T cell receptor beta chain appears in the sequencing data of a study of shared clonotypes between healthy human individuals. Study-wide background: The study drew on a couple of women and a few men aged 18 to 49 as donors. Plates per donor: three CD4 naive, three CD4 memory, two CD8 naive, one CD8 memory. Study outcomes and limitations: Some naive CD4 clonotypes, around 5%, turned up in common across four donors.

The CDR3 has 14 amino acids. CDR1 and CDR2 from the germline V gene are MDHEN and SYDVKM. The V end was cut by 6 bases, the J end by 0 bases, with 11 bases between. It was across several immunoSEQ plates that each subset's genomic DNA was evenly split. Libraries were prepared by immunoSEQ multiplex PCR; TCRdb keeps only in-frame clonotypes and omits some of them. The repertoire has hundreds of thousands of clones, roughly 70% of them found once; the top ten carry around 1.6%. This clone was detected once. What it recognizes is unknown. This chain joins TRBV28 and TRBJ1-1; D ambiguous. This sequence originates from a woman aged 30 to 39 in good health. What was sequenced was memory CD4+ T cells sorted from blood. Subset: CD45RA-negative fraction. CDR3 DNA sequence: TGTGCCAGCAGCCCCCCTGTCATGAACACTGAAGCTTTCTTT. Its translation: CASSPPVMNTEAFF.